The 11 T cell receptor beta chains listed next were all sequenced from one sample in a study of immune characterization of retroperitoneal liposarcoma. In TCRdb, the PCR reads were re-called with MiXCR into one record per CDR3 protein. The sample lists around 10,000 distinct CDR3 sequences, around a quarter occurring once. The sequencing input was tumor tissue. The receptors here all came from a female donor with retroperitoneal liposarcoma.

The chain employs TRBV6-1 and TRBJ2-4, with D tentatively TRBD1 or TRBD2 (5 bases each). CDR1 and CDR2 from the germline V gene are MNHNS and SASEGT. The CDR3 is 13 amino acids. Trimming shortened V by 4 bases and J by 5 bases, and 9 bases separated the two germline ends. CDR3 sequence (DNA): TGTGCCAGCAGTGGGGGACCTCAAAACATTCAGTACTTC. Amino acid sequence: CASSGGPQNIQYF.

In its sample, this clonotype is medium-sized. The gene calls are TRBV6-6 and TRBJ2-1; perhaps D is TRBD1 or TRBD2 (5 bases each). The germline CDR1 and CDR2 sequences are MNHNY and SVGAGI (reference sequence). Deletions cut 0 bases from V and 10 bases from J, with 13 bases between. There are 14 residues in the CDR3. CDR3 bases: TGTGCCAGCAGTTACTCCGAGGGGTCTGCGGAGCAGTTCTTC. Protein product: CASSYSEGSAEQFF.

The rearrangement links TRBV12-3 or TRBV12-4 to TRBJ2-2; D ambiguous. Trimming left V 1 base short and J 7 bases short, with 7 bases between. The CDR3 has 13 amino acids. DNA for the CDR3: TGTGCCAGCAGTTTAGAATCATACGGGGAGCTGTTTTTT. Its translation: CASSLESYGELFF.

The CDR3 sequence: CASTLRGRGPSPLHF. The CDR3 coding sequence is TGTGCCAGCACCCTAAGGGGCAGGGGCCCTTCACCCCTCCACTTT. V usage is TRBV6-1 and J usage is TRBJ1-6, with D maybe TRBD1 (6 bases). The germline V gene has CDR1 MNHNS and CDR2 SASEGT. CDR3 length: 15 amino acids. Trimming removed 7 bases at V and 9 bases at J, with 19 bases between.

This clonotype is termed medium-sized (0.01 to 0.1%). The V gene is TRBV7-2, the J gene TRBJ2-3, with D perhaps TRBD1 or TRBD2 (5 bases each). Germline values: CDR1 SGHTA, CDR2 FQGNSA. Trimming removed 5 bases at V and 5 bases at J, with 17 bases between. The CDR3 is 15 amino acids. CDR3 DNA sequence: TGTGCCAGCAGCCTTGGGACGGCAGGTGGAGATACGCAGTATTTT. Its protein product is CASSLGTAGGDTQYF.

The sample holds a few counts of this clonotype. This rearrangement joins TRBV7-2 to TRBJ2-1; 10 bases are a match to TRBD2. The DNA end is more similar to TRBJ2-5, so the J call may be wrong. CDR1 SGHTA and CDR2 FQGNSA come from the germline V gene. CDR3 length equals 16 residues. The chain's CDR3 is CASSLVASGRLETQYF. The CDR3, as DNA: TGTGCCAGCAGCTTAGTCGCTAGCGGGAGACTAGAGACCCAGTACTTC.

This clonotype appeared many times. This chain connects TRBV7-2 to TRBJ2-1; D call uncertain. Germline CDR1 and CDR2: SGHTA and FQGNSA. V was clipped by 1 base and J by 10 bases, with 8 bases between them. The CDR3 loop spans 12 amino acids. For the CDR3, the DNA is TGTGCCAGCAGCTTAGAAGGAAGCGAGCAGTTCTTC. Protein sequence: CASSLEGSEQFF. Complete variable domain (other parts from reference TRBV7-2 and TRBJ2-1): GAGVSQSPSNKVTEKGKDVELRCDPISGHTALYWYRQSLGQGLEFLIYFQGNSAPDKSGLPSDRFSAERTGGSVSTLTIQRTQQEDSAVYLCASSLEGSEQFFGPGTRLTVL.

Judged by abundance, this clonotype is medium-sized. This chain uses TRBV7-2 with TRBJ2-2, with 10 bases aligning to TRBD2. This CDR3 has 15 residues. Germline-derived CDR1 and CDR2 are SGHTA and FQGNSA. V shed 2 bases, J shed 5 bases, and the junction held 2 bases outside the gene matches. CDR3 sequence reads: CASSLTAGGTGELFF. The DNA for the CDR3 is TGTGCCAGCAGCTTAACAGCGGGAGGGACCGGGGAGCTGTTTTTT.

This clonotype is medium-sized in the sample. The V call is TRBV6-1, the J call TRBJ2-1; TRBD1 matches 10 bases. The J call may be faulty, since TRBJ2-5 better matches the DNA end. This CDR3 is built from 13 residues. The germline V gene encodes CDR1 MNHNS and CDR2 SASEGT. CDR3 protein: CASGGWDRGTQYF. The CDR3 bases are TGTGCCAGCGGGGGGTGGGACAGGGGTACCCAGTACTTC.

This clonotype was recorded at least ten times. The rearrangement links TRBV10-1 to TRBJ2-3; 10 bases agree with TRBD1. The germline gives CDR1 WNHNN, CDR2 SYGVQD (reference sequence). The ends lost 3 bases at V and 5 bases at J; junction bases unmatched: 11. The CDR3 sequence is 17 residues long. The chain's CDR3 is CASSDLGTGTGEDTQYF. The CDR3 bases are TGCGCCAGCAGTGACTTGGGGACCGGGACAGGGGAAGATACGCAGTATTTT.

Within the sample, this clonotype is medium-sized. The chain carries TRBV6-1 and TRBJ2-1, with unresolved D. The J call is doubtful: the DNA matches TRBJ2-7 better. The CDR3 is 12 amino acids. Per germline, CDR1 MNHNS and CDR2 SASEGT. The CDR3 region has the DNA TGTGCCAGCAGCGACCTCCAGGCTGAGCAGTACTTC. Protein product: CASSDLQAEQYF.